A selection of T cell receptor beta chains follows, all from one sample in a study of radiotherapy plus CTLA-4 blockade in lung cancer. TCRdb's copy holds only in-frame clones and misses some; the assay was immunoSEQ multiplex PCR. The table includes roughly 63,000 clones, around 74% detected once. The material sequenced was peripheral blood, taken from a patient treated with radiotherapy plus ipilimumab. All receptors derive from a human donor with non-small cell lung cancer whose response to radiotherapy plus ipilimumab could not be evaluated. Each CDR3 is given with its conserved first and last residue. The order of the fields is V gene, CDR3 length, D gene, clone size, J gene, CDR3 protein, CDR3 DNA. A D gene is named only where the DNA matches it firmly. A clone size is listed for some rows: how often the clone was seen (once, few, many), or a class if it is expanded.

v_gene: TRBV30; len: 14; d_gene: .; abundance: .; j_gene: TRBJ1-1; CDR3aa: CAWSGIGEVNEAFF; CDR3nt: TGTGCCTGGAGCGGTATCGGGGAGGTTAATGAAGCTTTCTTT
v_gene: TRBV9; len: 16; d_gene: TRBD2; abundance: .; j_gene: TRBJ2-3; CDR3aa: CASSDIGLAGADTQYF; CDR3nt: TGTGCCAGCAGCGATATCGGACTAGCGGGAGCAGATACGCAGTATTTT
v_gene: TRBV9; len: 15; d_gene: .; abundance: .; j_gene: TRBJ1-1; CDR3aa: CASSAQGIELGEAFF; CDR3nt: TGTGCCAGCAGCGCGCAGGGTATAGAATTAGGTGAAGCTTTCTTT
v_gene: TRBV5-1; len: 16; d_gene: .; abundance: .; j_gene: TRBJ2-3; CDR3aa: CASSFSAVSSTDTQYF; CDR3nt: TGCGCCAGCAGCTTCTCTGCGGTATCTAGCACAGATACGCAGTATTTT
v_gene: TRBV10-3; len: 12; d_gene: .; abundance: .; j_gene: TRBJ1-4; CDR3aa: CAIRGVGEKLFF; CDR3nt: TGTGCCATCAGAGGGGTTGGTGAAAAACTGTTTTTT
v_gene: TRBV6-1; len: 15; d_gene: .; abundance: few; j_gene: TRBJ1-2; CDR3aa: CASSEPYRADYGYTF; CDR3nt: TGTGCCAGCAGTGAACCCTACAGGGCCGACTATGGCTACACCTTC
v_gene: TRBV12-5; len: 14; d_gene: .; abundance: .; j_gene: TRBJ2-7; CDR3aa: CASGLVTVLYEQYF; CDR3nt: TGTGCTAGTGGTTTGGTAACAGTCCTGTACGAGCAGTACTTC
v_gene: TRBV29-1; len: 15; d_gene: TRBD1; abundance: .; j_gene: TRBJ1-5; CDR3aa: CSVEDGGTGNQPQHF; CDR3nt: TGCAGCGTTGAAGATGGGGGGACAGGCAATCAGCCCCAGCATTTT
v_gene: TRBV18; len: 15; d_gene: .; abundance: .; j_gene: TRBJ1-3; CDR3aa: CASSPDTGSGNTIYF; CDR3nt: TGTGCCAGCTCTCCCGACACCGGGAGTGGAAACACCATATATTTT
v_gene: TRBV6-1; len: 13; d_gene: .; abundance: once; j_gene: TRBJ1-3; CDR3aa: CASRTGVGNTIYF; CDR3nt: TGTGCCAGCCGCACGGGGGTGGGAAACACCATATATTTT
v_gene: TRBV29-1; len: 12; d_gene: TRBD1; abundance: .; j_gene: TRBJ1-4; CDR3aa: CSGQGSNEKLFF; CDR3nt: TGCAGCGGACAGGGATCTAATGAAAAACTGTTTTTT
v_gene: TRBV10-2; len: 15; d_gene: .; abundance: .; j_gene: TRBJ1-2; CDR3aa: CASSEAGQRTYGYTF; CDR3nt: TGCGCCAGCAGTGAGGCAGGACAGAGAACGTATGGCTACACCTTC
v_gene: TRBV28; len: 12; d_gene: .; abundance: .; j_gene: TRBJ2-3; CDR3aa: CASTDSTDTQYF; CDR3nt: TGTGCCAGCACGGACTCCACAGATACGCAGTATTTT
v_gene: TRBV6-5; len: 14; d_gene: TRBD1; abundance: .; j_gene: TRBJ2-7; CDR3aa: CASSFTGTGAEQYF; CDR3nt: TGTGCCAGCAGTTTTACGGGGACAGGCGCCGAGCAGTACTTC
v_gene: TRBV29-1; len: 13; d_gene: .; abundance: once; j_gene: TRBJ2-5; CDR3aa: CSVVLGVWETQYF; CDR3nt: TGCAGCGTTGTGTTAGGGGTTTGGGAGACCCAGTACTTC
v_gene: TRBV6-5; len: 15; d_gene: TRBD1; abundance: .; j_gene: TRBJ1-2; CDR3aa: CASNKPGQGADGYTF; CDR3nt: TGTGCCAGCAATAAACCGGGACAGGGGGCAGATGGCTACACCTTC
v_gene: TRBV29-1; len: 10; d_gene: .; abundance: .; j_gene: TRBJ1-1; CDR3aa: CSVGRTEAFF; CDR3nt: TGCAGCGTGGGGCGGACTGAAGCTTTCTTT
v_gene: TRBV2; len: 13; d_gene: .; abundance: .; j_gene: TRBJ1-5; CDR3aa: CASSTDSNQPQHF; CDR3nt: TGTGCCAGCAGTACAGATAGCAATCAGCCCCAGCATTTT
v_gene: TRBV19; len: 16; d_gene: .; abundance: .; j_gene: TRBJ2-6; CDR3aa: CASSIGQVTGANVLTF; CDR3nt: TGTGCCAGTAGTATAGGACAGGTCACTGGGGCCAACGTCCTGACTTTC
v_gene: TRBV7-3; len: 13; d_gene: .; abundance: few; j_gene: TRBJ2-3; CDR3aa: CASSFPLTDTQYF; CDR3nt: TGTGCCAGCAGCTTCCCCCTCACAGATACGCAGTATTTT
v_gene: TRBV30; len: 14; d_gene: TRBD1; abundance: .; j_gene: TRBJ1-2; CDR3aa: CAWSVGQPNYGYTF; CDR3nt: TGTGCCTGGAGTGTGGGACAGCCGAACTATGGCTACACCTTC
v_gene: TRBV7-2; len: 15; d_gene: TRBD1; abundance: few; j_gene: TRBJ1-6; CDR3aa: CASSLVGQGGSPLHF; CDR3nt: TGTGCCAGCAGCTTAGTTGGACAGGGGGGTTCACCCCTCCACTTT
v_gene: TRBV19; len: 16; d_gene: .; abundance: once; j_gene: TRBJ1-1; CDR3aa: CASSSRGRDMNTEAFF; CDR3nt: TGTGCCAGTAGCTCCCGAGGACGGGACATGAACACTGAAGCTTTCTTT
v_gene: TRBV11-2; len: 15; d_gene: .; abundance: .; j_gene: TRBJ1-3; CDR3aa: CASSFRLFSGNTIYF; CDR3nt: TGTGCCAGCAGCTTCAGGTTATTCTCTGGAAACACCATATATTTT
v_gene: TRBV6-1; len: 11; d_gene: .; abundance: .; j_gene: TRBJ2-2; CDR3aa: CASSFTGELFF; CDR3nt: TGTGCCAGCAGCTTTACCGGGGAGCTGTTTTTT
v_gene: TRBV2; len: 15; d_gene: .; abundance: .; j_gene: TRBJ2-1; CDR3aa: CASSFSVNNYNEQFF; CDR3nt: TGTGCCAGCAGTTTTAGCGTGAATAACTACAATGAGCAGTTCTTC
v_gene: TRBV6-6; len: 15; d_gene: TRBD2; abundance: .; j_gene: TRBJ2-5; CDR3aa: CASSLSGGRQETQYF; CDR3nt: TGTGCCAGCAGTCTTAGCGGGGGCCGCCAAGAGACCCAGTACTTC
v_gene: TRBV30; len: 11; d_gene: TRBD1; abundance: .; j_gene: TRBJ1-1; CDR3aa: CAWGQGTEAFF; CDR3nt: TGTGCCTGGGGACAGGGAACTGAAGCTTTCTTT
v_gene: TRBV7-2; len: 13; d_gene: .; abundance: .; j_gene: TRBJ2-7; CDR3aa: CASSKDRNYEQYF; CDR3nt: TGTGCCAGCAGCAAGGACAGAAACTACGAGCAGTACTTC
v_gene: TRBV7-2; len: 16; d_gene: .; abundance: few; j_gene: TRBJ1-1; CDR3aa: CASSLVGGPGNTEAFF; CDR3nt: TGTGCCAGCAGCTTAGTAGGGGGACCCGGGAACACTGAAGCTTTCTTT
v_gene: TRBV7-2; len: 14; d_gene: TRBD2; abundance: .; j_gene: TRBJ2-1; CDR3aa: CASSLRLAGYEQFF; CDR3nt: TGTGCCAGCAGCTTACGGCTAGCGGGATATGAGCAGTTCTTC
v_gene: TRBV27; len: 14; d_gene: TRBD1; abundance: .; j_gene: TRBJ2-1; CDR3aa: CASSLVQGANEQFF; CDR3nt: TGTGCCAGCAGTTTAGTACAGGGGGCCAATGAGCAGTTCTTC
v_gene: TRBV19; len: 16; d_gene: TRBD1; abundance: .; j_gene: TRBJ1-2; CDR3aa: CATPRQGATPNYGYTF; CDR3nt: TGTGCCACCCCGAGACAGGGGGCAACCCCTAACTATGGCTACACCTTC
v_gene: TRBV19; len: 15; d_gene: .; abundance: .; j_gene: TRBJ2-7; CDR3aa: CASSIVGQGSYEQYF; CDR3nt: TGTGCCAGTAGTATAGTCGGCCAGGGCTCCTACGAGCAGTACTTC
v_gene: TRBV6-5; len: 16; d_gene: .; abundance: .; j_gene: TRBJ2-2; CDR3aa: CASSYTLTGNTGELFF; CDR3nt: TGTGCCAGCAGTTACACCTTGACAGGGAACACCGGGGAGCTGTTTTTT
v_gene: TRBV19; len: 13; d_gene: .; abundance: .; j_gene: TRBJ2-3; CDR3aa: CASSVVGADTQYF; CDR3nt: TGTGCCAGTAGCGTCGTGGGGGCTGATACGCAGTATTTT
v_gene: TRBV27; len: 14; d_gene: .; abundance: .; j_gene: TRBJ1-1; CDR3aa: CASSLRRASTEAFF; CDR3nt: TGTGCCAGCAGTTTGCGCAGGGCGAGCACTGAAGCTTTCTTT
v_gene: TRBV25-1; len: 16; d_gene: TRBD1; abundance: .; j_gene: TRBJ2-5; CDR3aa: CASSVGDRGTRETQYF; CDR3nt: TGTGCCAGCAGTGTAGGGGACAGGGGCACAAGAGAGACCCAGTACTTC
v_gene: TRBV27; len: 16; d_gene: .; abundance: .; j_gene: TRBJ1-6; CDR3aa: CASSFSLRDLRSPLHF; CDR3nt: TGTGCCAGCAGTTTCTCCCTCAGGGATTTGAGATCACCCCTCCACTTT
v_gene: TRBV6-1; len: 13; d_gene: .; abundance: .; j_gene: TRBJ1-1; CDR3aa: CASSEQGITEAFF; CDR3nt: TGTGCCAGCAGTGAACAGGGAATCACTGAAGCTTTCTTT